The source of this T cell receptor beta chain is a study of OX40 agonist ivuxolimab in advanced cancers. Notes on this clone: Its cognate antigen is unknown.

With 0 bases removed from V and 2 bases from J, the gap between germline ends came to 10 bases. This CDR3 comprises 15 residues. Germline V gene sequence: CDR1 SGHVS, CDR2 FNYEAQ. The protocol was immunoSEQ multiplex PCR, while the TCRdb copy is restricted to in-frame clones and leaves out a portion. The table shows some 69,000 clones, with more than 80% occurring only once. Study observations and caveats: CD4+ and CD8+ blood T cells expanded clonally by week 6 at 0.1 to 3.0 mg/kg. Normalized expansion of T-cell clones was also low for some nonresponders.

Here the sequenced sample was CD4+ or CD8+ T cells sorted from blood, taken in a trial of the OX40 agonist ivuxolimab. This TCR came from an adult with an advanced solid tumor such as melanoma, head and neck, liver or kidney cancer. The chain combines TRBV7-6 with TRBJ1-1; unclear D gene. Written as DNA, the CDR3 is TGTGCCAGCAGCTTAGCAAGCGCGGCCAACACTGAAGCTTTCTTT. Translating it yields CASSLASAANTEAFF.